These 30 T cell receptor beta chains share one sample of origin, sequenced in a study of T cell responses to AZD1222 COVID-19 vaccine. Repertoires were generated with immunoSEQ multiplex PCR, while TCRdb's copy carries only in-frame clones and drops some. The table has 100,000 to 150,000 clones, about 79% seen once. The sequencing here drew on peripheral blood, taken 28 days after the second AZD1222 dose. These TCRs come from an adult who received the AZD1222 COVID-19 vaccine.

The rearrangement links TRBV18 to TRBJ2-2, with unresolved D. V dropped 2 bases and J dropped 6 bases, with 10 bases sitting between them. This CDR3 is 14 amino acids long. Germline values: CDR1 KGHSH, CDR2 LQKENI. CDR3 residues: CASSPVLTPGELFF. The CDR3 region has the DNA TGTGCCAGCTCACCAGTTCTAACGCCCGGGGAGCTGTTTTTT. Drawing the rest from reference TRBV18 and TRBJ2-2, the complete variable domain is NAGVMQNPRHLVRRRGQEARLRCSPMKGHSHVYWYRQLPEEGLKFMVYLQKENIIDESGMPKERFSAEFPKEGPSILRIQQVVRGDSAAYFCASSPVLTPGELFFGEGSRLTVL.

The chain has TRBV12-1 and TRBJ1-2; the DNA was not compared with TRBD1, the D call given in the table. TRBV12-1 is a known pseudogene. The CDR3 spans 13 residues. This CDR3 is CASSFTTGDGYTF. CDR3 nucleotide sequence: TGTGCCAGCAGCTTTACGACAGGGGACGGCTACACCTTC.

Details on this clone: The junction does not match germline at one end; this may be a read error. The V and J genes are TRBV12-3 or TRBV12-4 and TRBJ1-1, with TRBD1 identical over 7 bases. This CDR3 comprises 13 residues. The CDR3 region has the DNA TGTGTCAGCAGCACTCAGGGGGGCACTGAAGCTTTCTTT. This encodes CVSSTQGGTEAFF.

The V call is TRBV7-2, the J call TRBJ2-5; TRBD2 is a possible D gene (5 bases). The CDR3 runs to 14 residues. The germline gives CDR1 SGHTA, CDR2 FQGNSA. With 4 bases removed from V and 7 bases from J, the gap between germline ends came to 16 bases. Here the CDR3 DNA reads TGTGCCAGCAGCTACCAATCCGGGGTGGGGACCCAGTACTTC. Its translation is CASSYQSGVGTQYF.

CDR3 residues: CASSSGEQYF. Written as DNA, the CDR3 is TGTGCCAGCAGTTCGGGGGAGCAGTACTTC. V usage is TRBV12-3 or TRBV12-4 and J usage is TRBJ2-7; maybe TRBD2 (5 bases). This CDR3 is 10 amino acids long. Trimming stripped 4 bases from V and 7 bases from J, with 5 bases between.

The gene calls are TRBV14 and TRBJ2-4; D gene ambiguous. Germline V CDR1 and CDR2: SGHDN, FVKESK. Trimming left V 5 bases short and J 8 bases short, with 13 bases between. This CDR3 comprises 13 residues. The CDR3 is CASSSALDYIQYF. The CDR3 DNA follows: TGTGCCAGCAGCTCGGCCCTAGACTACATTCAGTACTTC.

The V call is TRBV28, the J call TRBJ2-1; D is perhaps TRBD1 (5 bases). Germline CDR1 MDHEN, CDR2 SYDVKM. The V and J ends lost 3 bases and 3 bases respectively, with 9 bases between them. The CDR3 consists of 14 residues. The CDR3 DNA sequence: TGTGCCAGCAGTTTTACTGACAGCTACAATGAGCAGTTCTTC. The encoded protein is CASSFTDSYNEQFF.

The rearrangement joins TRBV10-1 to TRBJ2-5; either TRBD1 or TRBD2 may supply D (6 bases each). Germline V gives CDR1 WNHNN, CDR2 SYGVQD (reference sequence). V dropped 7 bases and J dropped 5 bases, with 20 bases sitting between them. CDR3 length: 15 amino acids. CDR3 residues: CASTLLLTGRETQYF. The CDR3 DNA is TGCGCCAGCACCCTACTACTAACAGGGAGGGAGACCCAGTACTTC.

The sample holds a few counts of this clone. The V call is TRBV5-1, the J call TRBJ2-1; 7 bases fit TRBD1. This CDR3 contains 15 residues. Germline trimming cut 0 bases from V and 7 bases from J; bases unmatched to any gene: 7. Germline V CDR1 and CDR2: SGHRS, YFSETQ. The DNA for the CDR3 is TGCGCCAGCAGCTTGGTCCTGACAGGGTCTAATGAGCAGTTCTTC. This translates into CASSLVLTGSNEQFF.

The rearrangement uses TRBV5-8 and TRBJ2-7, with 8 bases fitting TRBD1. V lost 4 bases and J lost 3; bases outside the gene matches: 6. CDR3 length equals 14 residues. Germline CDR1 reads SGHTS; CDR2 reads YDEGEE. This chain's CDR3 is CASSPRTGSYEQYF. The CDR3 region has the DNA TGTGCCAGCAGCCCACGGACAGGGAGCTACGAGCAGTACTTC.

The rearrangement links TRBV7-3 to TRBJ1-2; D is possibly TRBD1 (5 bases). The V gene's germline CDR1 is SGHTA and CDR2 FQGTGA. V was cut by 5 bases and J by 4 bases, with 20 bases left in between. The CDR3 loop spans 16 amino acids. The chain's CDR3 is CASSPRGGKGSYGYTF. CDR3 nucleotide sequence: TGTGCCAGCAGCCCCCGGGGAGGGAAGGGGAGCTATGGCTACACCTTC.

The rearrangement joins TRBV10-3 to TRBJ2-1; D is ambiguous. Germline-derived CDR1 and CDR2 are ENHRY and SYGVKD. The CDR3 runs to 12 residues. V lost 8 bases and J lost 10, with 15 bases in between. The CDR3 DNA sequence: TGTGCCATCGGCTCTAGTACCGACGAGCAGTTCTTC. Protein: CAIGSSTDEQFF.

This chain joins TRBV7-2 and TRBJ1-5; a possible D gene is TRBD1 (5 bases). CDR1 and CDR2 (germline): SGHTA, FQGNSA. CDR3 length: 15 amino acids. V lost 1 base and J 3 bases, leaving 10 bases between the germline ends. DNA of the CDR3: TGTGCCAGCAGCTTAGGGCGGGGGTACAATCAGCCCCAGCATTTT. It translates to CASSLGRGYNQPQHF.

The chain combines TRBV18 with TRBJ1-6, with D perhaps matching TRBD1 (6 bases). CDR1 KGHSH and CDR2 LQKENI come from the germline V gene. The CDR3 spans 17 residues. Trimming shortened V by 3 bases and J by 2 bases, and 14 bases separated the two germline ends. This CDR3 reads CASSPLQGSPYNSPLHF. The CDR3 DNA follows: TGTGCCAGCTCACCCTTACAGGGTAGCCCCTATAATTCACCCCTCCACTTT.

The J gene is TRBJ2-7, the V gene TRBV5-6, with no clear D. Germline CDR1 and CDR2: SGHDT and YYEEEE. The CDR3 spans 14 residues. The ends were cut back, 0 bases at V and 2 bases at J, with 9 bases in the middle. The CDR3 DNA follows: TGTGCCAGCAGCTTGGGTTTCAGCCCCTACGAGCAGTACTTC. It codes for CASSLGFSPYEQYF.

The chain combines TRBV6-2 or TRBV6-3 with TRBJ2-7; D remains ambiguous. Trimming removed 2 bases at V and 0 bases at J, with 8 bases between. CDR3 length: 14 amino acids. Germline CDR1 reads MNHEY; CDR2 reads SVGEGT. This chain's CDR3 is CASSYDWSSYEQYF. The CDR3 bases are TGTGCCAGCAGTTACGATTGGAGCTCCTACGAGCAGTACTTC.

This clone was observed a single time. The rearrangement links TRBV10-3 to TRBJ2-3, with 9 bases aligning to TRBD2. This CDR3 region has 18 residues. Germline-derived CDR1 and CDR2 are ENHRY and SYGVKD. The V segment lost 0 bases and the J segment 0 bases; nucleotides outside the gene matches: 7. The CDR3 reads CAISESASGATSTDTQYF. The CDR3 DNA follows: TGTGCCATCAGTGAGTCTGCTAGCGGGGCAACTAGCACAGATACGCAGTATTTT.

The chain joins TRBV6-5 to TRBJ1-2; tentative D call: TRBD1 (5 bases). The CDR3 is made up of 12 amino acids. Trimming removed 7 bases at V and 7 bases at J, with 13 bases between. Germline V gives CDR1 MNHEY, CDR2 SVGAGI. In DNA, the CDR3 is TGTGCCAGCACCCCCCGGGACTTTGGCTACACCTTC. Translating it yields CASTPRDFGYTF.

The chain recombines TRBV5-1 with TRBJ2-1; TRBD1 might be the D (6 bases). This CDR3 spans 14 amino acids. Germline CDR1 and CDR2: SGHRS and YFSETQ. V shed 5 bases and J shed 8 bases, with 17 bases lying between them. The CDR3 sequence: CASSLTGMRDEQFF. CDR3 in DNA: TGCGCCAGCAGTTTAACAGGGATGAGAGATGAGCAGTTCTTC.

In its sample, this clone was seen a few times. CDR3 residues: CATMDGNTGELFF. The CDR3 nucleotides read TGTGCCACCATGGACGGAAACACCGGGGAGCTGTTTTTT. The J gene is TRBJ2-2, the V gene TRBV25-1; D is unresolved. V lost 10 bases, J lost 2 bases, and 11 bases lay in between. The CDR3 loop spans 13 amino acids. CDR1 and CDR2 from the germline V gene are MGHDK and SYGVNS.

The V and J genes are TRBV20-1 and TRBJ1-1, with D tentatively TRBD1 (5 bases). Per germline, CDR1 DFQATT and CDR2 SNEGSKA (reference sequence). The CDR3 spans 11 residues. Trimming shortened V by 6 bases and J by 11 bases, and 16 bases separated the two germline ends. The CDR3 region is CSAWPRGEAFF. The CDR3 nucleotides read TGCAGTGCATGGCCGCGGGGGGAGGCTTTCTTT.

The table lists this clone with many counts. The chain recombines TRBV19 with TRBJ1-5; TRBD1 might be the D (6 bases). CDR3 size: 16 residues. The germline V gene encodes CDR1 LNHDA and CDR2 SQIVND (reference sequence). V lost 6 bases to trimming and J lost 6 bases, with 21 bases between them. DNA of the CDR3: TGTGCCAGTAGCCTCCCCCGAGGGGGAGAAGGTCAGCCCCAGCATTTT. Its protein product is CASSLPRGGEGQPQHF.

The rearrangement joins TRBV15 to TRBJ1-2; TRBD1 matches 7 bases. V was pared by 5 bases and J by 5 bases, with 8 bases of the junction left unmatched. The CDR3 contains 14 residues. Germline V gene data show CDR1 as LNHNV and CDR2 as YYDKDF (reference sequence). Here the CDR3 reads CATSGGDRQYGYTF. The CDR3 nucleotides read TGTGCCACCAGCGGAGGGGACAGACAGTATGGCTACACCTTC.

This sequence joins TRBV6-5 and TRBJ1-1, with 7 bases aligning to TRBD1. This CDR3 region has 12 residues. Germline V gene sequence: CDR1 MNHEY, CDR2 SVGAGI. With 6 bases clipped from V and 5 bases from J, the junction kept 3 bases outside the gene matches. CDR3 nucleotide sequence: TGTGCCAGCAGCGACAGGGTTACTGAAGCTTTCTTT. Its translation: CASSDRVTEAFF.

This clone was detected only a few times. The CDR3 DNA sequence: TGTGCCAGCAGCCAACGGACAGGGGGGTACACCGGGGAGCTGTTTTTT. Its translation: CASSQRTGGYTGELFF. The chain has TRBV5-6 and TRBJ2-2; 10 positions agree with TRBD1. This CDR3 contains 16 residues. Unmatched junction bases numbered 6, after V lost 4 bases and J lost 3 bases. CDR1 SGHDT and CDR2 YYEEEE come from the germline V gene. Full variable domain (outside the CDR3, taken from reference TRBV5-6 and TRBJ2-2): DAGVTQSPTHLIKTRGQQVTLRCSPKSGHDTVSWYQQALGQGPQFIFQYYEEEERQRGNFPDRFSGHQFPNYSSELNVNALLLGDSALYLCASSQRTGGYTGELFFGEGSRLTVL.

The chain joins TRBV29-1 to TRBJ2-7; perhaps TRBD1 as D (5 bases). Per germline, CDR1 SQVTM and CDR2 ANQGSEA. The CDR3 length is 13 residues. Deletions cut 6 bases from V and 4 bases from J, with 16 bases between. The CDR3 loop reads CSVAKGRIYEQYF. In nucleotides, the CDR3 is TGCAGCGTCGCTAAGGGGCGAATTTACGAGCAGTACTTC.

V is TRBV6-2 or TRBV6-3 and J is TRBJ2-3; tentatively, D is TRBD2 (6 bases). With 6 bases removed from V and 0 bases from J, the gap between germline ends came to 25 bases. This CDR3 has 19 residues. Germline CDR1 is MNHEY and CDR2 is SVGEGT. Here the CDR3 reads CASSNNWPSGRESTDTQYF. Written as DNA, the CDR3 is TGTGCCAGCAGCAATAATTGGCCCAGCGGGCGGGAAAGCACAGATACGCAGTATTTT.

This chain links TRBV6-6 with TRBJ1-5; the D gene is possibly TRBD1 (6 bases). CDR3 length: 17 residues. V lost 5 bases and J 4 bases, leaving 21 bases between the germline ends. CDR1 is MNHNY and CDR2 is SVGAGI in the germline V gene (reference sequence). CDR3 DNA: TGTGCCAGCAGTCAACCACGAGGGGGGGCTTCAAATCAGCCCCAGCATTTT. It yields the protein CASSQPRGGASNQPQHF.

V is TRBV3-1 (or the pseudogene TRBV3-2) and J is TRBJ1-1; D gene unclear. CDR3 length equals 12 residues. V was trimmed by 3 bases and J by 6 bases, leaving 8 bases between them. CDR1 and CDR2 from the germline V gene are LGHDT and YNNKEL (reference sequence). CDR3 region: CASSHPRSEAFF. As DNA, the CDR3 is TGTGCCAGCAGCCACCCTCGTTCTGAAGCTTTCTTT.

This chain uses TRBV9 with TRBJ1-5, with D uncertain. Trimming took 3 bases from V and 6 from J, leaving 10 bases between them. Germline assignment: CDR1 SGDLS and CDR2 YYNGEE. This CDR3 contains 13 residues. The CDR3 coding sequence is TGTGCCAGCAGCGGGAGGGAAGGTCAGCCCCAGCATTTT. This gives the protein CASSGREGQPQHF.